The source of this TCR beta chain is a study of monozygotic twins with inflammatory bowel disease. Reprocessing the 5' RACE reads, TCRdb reports a single entry for every CDR3 protein and omits DNA. This sample's clone table lists approximately 420,000 distinct CDR3 sequences. Germline CDR1 reads SGHTA; CDR2 reads FQGNSA. CDR3 length equals 14 residues. The material sequenced was blood. The TCR sequence derives from a human donor with ulcerative colitis or Crohn's disease, or a healthy co-twin of an affected twin (not recorded which). The chain carries TRBV7-2 and TRBJ1-1; TCRdb names TRBD1, which stays unverified in the absence of DNA. The CDR3 sequence is CASTSYRGNTEAFF.